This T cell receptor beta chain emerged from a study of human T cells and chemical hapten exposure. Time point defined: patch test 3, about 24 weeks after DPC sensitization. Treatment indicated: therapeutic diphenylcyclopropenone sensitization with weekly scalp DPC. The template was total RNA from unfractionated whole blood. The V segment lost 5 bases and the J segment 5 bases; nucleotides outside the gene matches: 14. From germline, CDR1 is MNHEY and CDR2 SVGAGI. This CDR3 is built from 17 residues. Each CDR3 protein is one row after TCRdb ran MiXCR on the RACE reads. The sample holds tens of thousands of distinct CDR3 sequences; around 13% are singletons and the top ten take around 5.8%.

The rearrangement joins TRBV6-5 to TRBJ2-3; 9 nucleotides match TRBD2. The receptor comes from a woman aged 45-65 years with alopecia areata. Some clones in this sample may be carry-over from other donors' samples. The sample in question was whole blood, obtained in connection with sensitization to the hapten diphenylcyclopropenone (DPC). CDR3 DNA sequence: TGTGCCAGCAGTCCGTTAGCGGGAGTGAGAGGAGGAGATACGCAGTATTTT. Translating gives CASSPLAGVRGGDTQYF.